The 9 T cell receptor beta chains listed next were all sequenced from one sample in a study of blood T cells in healthy people across ages. Next came a second PCR, run for about 6 to 11 cycles, which used a sample-barcoded 5' primer along with a J-beta primer mix. In TCRdb, the 5' RACE reads were re-called with MiXCR into one record per CDR3 protein. Here the sample spans around 1,900,000 distinct CDR3 sequences, approximately 40% being singletons. Sequencing used blood. These receptors were obtained from a human donor in good health.

V gene TRBV11-2 combines with J gene TRBJ2-4; D is ambiguous. Germline values: CDR1 SGHAT, CDR2 FQNNGV. The CDR3 is 11 amino acids. V shed 5 bases and J shed 9 bases, with 8 bases lying between them. The CDR3, as DNA: TGTGCCAGCAGCGTCGGCGGCATTCAGTACTTC. Translating gives CASSVGGIQYF.

The chain links TRBV4-3 to TRBJ2-7, with no clear D. CDR3 length: 14 residues. Germline V CDR1 and CDR2: LGHNA, YSLEER. Deletions cut 0 bases from V and 0 bases from J, with 6 bases between. The DNA for the CDR3 is TGCGCCAGCAGCCAAGAGGCGAACTCCTACGAGCAGTACTTC. Residues: CASSQEANSYEQYF.

The chain joins TRBV7-8 to TRBJ2-1, with 8 bases lining up with TRBD2. The CDR3 has 18 amino acids. Germline CDR1 reads SGHVS; CDR2 reads FQNEAQ. V shed 5 bases and J 9 bases; nucleotides not matched to a gene: 21. The chain's CDR3 is CASSRRIKDPSGCGEQFF. Here the CDR3 DNA reads TGTGCCAGCAGCCGCAGAATTAAGGACCCTAGCGGGTGCGGTGAGCAGTTCTTC.

The chain joins TRBV15 to TRBJ2-3, with D possibly TRBD2 on 6 matching bases. Germline assignment: CDR1 LNHNV and CDR2 YYDKDF (reference sequence). The CDR3 contains 14 residues. V gave up 6 bases and J gave up 1 base, with 11 bases separating them. The DNA of the CDR3 is TGTGCCACCAGGCCGGGACTTCGCACAGATACGCAGTATTTT. The encoded protein is CATRPGLRTDTQYF.

J is TRBJ1-1 and V is TRBV13; 8 bases map to TRBD1. The CDR3 totals 16 residues. With 4 bases clipped from V and 0 bases from J, the junction kept 7 bases outside the gene matches. Per germline, CDR1 PRHDT and CDR2 FYEKMQ (reference sequence). The CDR3 DNA reads TGTGCCAGCAGCTCAGGGGGCCCTTTGATGAACACTGAAGCTTTCTTT. This encodes CASSSGGPLMNTEAFF.

This clonotype came up a few times. This rearrangement joins TRBV6-6 to TRBJ1-2; D not resolved. Trimming removed 0 bases from V and 5 bases from J, with 16 bases in between. The CDR3 covers 16 residues. Germline-derived CDR1 and CDR2 are MNHNY and SVGAGI (reference sequence). The chain's CDR3 is CASSYSGPTRGYGYTF. The DNA for the CDR3 is TGTGCCAGCAGTTACTCCGGGCCTACCCGGGGATATGGCTACACCTTC.

The table lists this clonotype with a few counts. At one end, the junction sequence differs from germline, possibly due to a read error. The rearrangement joins TRBV18 to TRBJ1-5; D unresolved. The germline gives CDR1 KGHSH, CDR2 LQKENI. The CDR3 spans 12 residues. The CDR3 DNA reads as TGTGCCGGCTCACCCCCCGGGCAGCCCCAGCATTTT. Protein: CAGSPPGQPQHF.

The gene calls are TRBV18 and TRBJ1-1, with D possibly matching TRBD1 (6 bases). Germline V gene data show CDR1 as KGHSH and CDR2 as LQKENI. The CDR3 length is 13 residues. V dropped 8 bases and J dropped 0 bases, with 10 bases sitting between them. CDR3 DNA: TGTGCCAGCGCACAGGGTATGAACACTGAAGCTTTCTTT. Its protein product is CASAQGMNTEAFF.

V usage is TRBV29-1 and J usage is TRBJ2-3; the D gene is possibly TRBD2 (6 bases). The CDR3 loop spans 16 amino acids. Between the trimmed V and J ends, which lost 6 bases and 3 bases, there was a span of 22 bases. Germline loops: CDR1 SQVTM, CDR2 ANQGSEA. The DNA for the CDR3 is TGCAGCGTCTTAGGAATACCGGGGGAGAATACAGATACGCAGTATTTT. Its protein product is CSVLGIPGENTDTQYF.